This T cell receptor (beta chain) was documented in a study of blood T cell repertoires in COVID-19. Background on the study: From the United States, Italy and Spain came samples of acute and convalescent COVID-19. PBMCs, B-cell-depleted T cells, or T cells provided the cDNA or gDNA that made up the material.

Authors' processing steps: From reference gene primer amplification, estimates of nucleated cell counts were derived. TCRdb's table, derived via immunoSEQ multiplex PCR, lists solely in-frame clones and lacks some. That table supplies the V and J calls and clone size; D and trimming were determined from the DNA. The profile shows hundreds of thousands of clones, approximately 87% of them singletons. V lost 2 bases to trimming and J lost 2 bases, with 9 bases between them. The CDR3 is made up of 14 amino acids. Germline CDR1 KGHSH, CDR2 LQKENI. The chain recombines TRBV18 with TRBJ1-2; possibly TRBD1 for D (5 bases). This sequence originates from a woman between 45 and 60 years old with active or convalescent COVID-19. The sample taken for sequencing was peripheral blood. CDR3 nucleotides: TGTGCCAGCTCACCATACGCAGGGAACTATGGCTACACCTTC. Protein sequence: CASSPYAGNYGYTF. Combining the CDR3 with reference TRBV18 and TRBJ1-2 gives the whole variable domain NAGVMQNPRHLVRRRGQEARLRCSPMKGHSHVYWYRQLPEEGLKFMVYLQKENIIDESGMPKERFSAEFPKEGPSILRIQQVVRGDSAAYFCASSPYAGNYGYTFGSGTRLTVV.